The clone carrying this T cell receptor (beta chain) was observed a few times. The antigen remains unidentified. The CDR3 contains 14 residues. V lost 0 bases and J lost 2, with 7 bases in between. Per germline, CDR1 SGDLS and CDR2 YYNGEE. The data stem from a study of T-cell memory formation after mild COVID-19. Findings and caveats of the study: Contracting CD8+ clones were enriched in EMRA, CD4+ mainly in CM and EM. Balance between CD4 and CD8 was seen in clones contracting day 15 to 85, and a CD4+ lean was seen in later expanders.

TCRdb reprocessed the 5' RACE reads via MiXCR and lists one record per CDR3 protein. The table lists 550,000 to 600,000 distinct CDR3 sequences, 15% to 20% of them singletons, with 8.1% in the top ten. This receptor was identified in an adult woman who had mild COVID-19 (a few samples of this study predate the infection). Cell type and time point are not known. V gene TRBV9 combines with J gene TRBJ2-3; the D gene is possibly TRBD1 (5 bases). Sequenced material: PBMCs or a T cell subset sorted from them (not recorded which). The chain's CDR3 is CASSVDRFTDTQYF. CDR3 nucleotide sequence: TGTGCCAGCAGCGTAGACAGGTTCACAGATACGCAGTATTTT.